This passage covers 31 T cell receptor beta chains from one sample sequenced in a study of tumor-infiltrating lymphocytes in primary liver carcinoma. Total RNA (around 510 ng) served as template for TCR beta cDNA synthesis primed by a constant-region primer. Generation of the TCR beta libraries relied on three nested multiplex PCR rounds using slightly modified ARM-PCR. The first two PCR rounds used TRBV1-TRBV30 forward primers with a C-beta reverse primer, about 10 cycles each. TCRdb re-derived calls from the multiplex PCR reads in MiXCR, one entry per CDR3 protein. Of 300,000 to 400,000 distinct CDR3 sequences in the sample, approximately 64% were seen once. Unsorted whole blood yielded the blood RNA, and germline DNA was also extracted. The source material was peripheral blood. The receptor source for this set is a man aged 35 to 55 with primary liver carcinoma and hepatitis B virus infection.

Notes on this clonotype: One end of the junction does not line up with germline, which may come from a read error. The chain carries TRBV11-1 and TRBJ2-5; D could derive from TRBD1 or TRBD2 (6 bases each). Germline lookup yields CDR1 SGHAT and CDR2 FQDESV (reference sequence). The CDR3 covers 15 residues. CDR3 sequence: CASSLGLGQQETQYF. In DNA, the CDR3 is TGTGCCAGCAGCTTGGGACTGGGACAACAAGAGACCCAATACTTC.

As regards this clonotype: This may come from a read error, since a much larger clone is one base off. The V gene is TRBV10-3, the J gene TRBJ2-7; TRBD1 might be the D (6 bases). Looked up from germline, CDR1 is ENHRY and CDR2 is SYGVKD. The CDR3 runs to 14 residues. The CDR3 sequence is CAIRTGTATGEHYF. DNA of the CDR3: TGTGCCATCAGGACAGGAACGGCTACCGGCGAGCACTACTTC.

In the case of this clonotype: A read error may be the cause here, since a much bigger clone is one base away. The chain employs TRBV5-4 and TRBJ1-2; D is uncertain. The CDR3 sequence is 11 residues long. Germline V gives CDR1 SGHNT, CDR2 YYREEE (reference sequence). The CDR3 loop reads CASSLGFGYIF. Here the CDR3 DNA reads TGTGCCAGCAGTCTGGGGTTTGGCTACATCTTC.

This clonotype appeared many times. The chain couples TRBV4-1 to TRBJ1-2, with a tentative D call TRBD1 (6 bases). The V gene lost 4 bases and the J gene lost 5 bases, with 14 bases spanning the gap. CDR1 and CDR2 from the germline V gene are MGHRA and YSYEKL. CDR3 size: 14 residues. Here the CDR3 DNA reads TGCGCCAGCAGCCTTTTAAGGACAGAATATGGCTACACCTTC. Translation gives CASSLLRTEYGYTF.

With respect to this clonotype: A junction end diverges from the germline sequence, so it may reflect a read error. J is TRBJ2-5 and V is TRBV4-3; tentative D call: TRBD1 (6 bases). Germline-derived CDR1 and CDR2 are LGHNA and YSLEER. The CDR3 consists of 15 residues. This CDR3 reads CASSHAGTPQDTQYF. The CDR3 DNA reads as TGCGCCAGCAGCCATGCCGGGACACCCCAAGACACCCAGTACTTC.

A note on this clonotype: Possible read error: a much larger clone is one base away. CDR3 sequence: CSVATGAPTGTQYF. The CDR3 coding sequence is TGCAGCGTTGCCACAGGGGCACCCACAGGTACGCAGTATTTT. This chain links TRBV29-1 with TRBJ2-3; TRBD1 aligns across 7 bases. The CDR3 is 14 residues long. The germline CDR1 and CDR2 sequences are SQVTM and ANQGSEA.

This sequence joins TRBV5-8 and TRBJ1-6; D is unresolved. CDR3 size: 13 residues. V was cut by 0 bases and J by 10 bases, with 8 bases left in between. Germline loops: CDR1 SGHTS, CDR2 YDEGEE. CDR3 in amino acids: CASSLARGSPLHF. The CDR3 nucleotides are TGTGCCAGCAGCTTGGCACGAGGCTCACCCCTCCACTTT.

The chain is built from TRBV11-2 and TRBJ2-3, with D perhaps matching TRBD1 (5 bases). The ends were cut back, 5 bases at V and 8 bases at J, with 20 bases in the middle. The germline V gene has CDR1 SGHAT and CDR2 FQNNGV. The CDR3 extends over 15 amino acids. For the CDR3, the DNA is TGTGCCAGCAGCCCCCGCCCAACAGGAATAGGTACGCAGTATTTT. Its protein product is CASSPRPTGIGTQYF.

Comments on this clonotype: One base away lies a much larger clone, so this may be a sequencing read error. V usage is TRBV6-2 or TRBV6-3 and J usage is TRBJ1-5; no clear D. This CDR3 contains 14 residues. The germline CDR1 and CDR2 sequences are MNHEY and SVGEGT. This CDR3 is CARSFPGGNQPQHF. The CDR3 coding sequence is TGTGCCAGAAGTTTCCCTGGGGGCAATCAGCCCCAGCATTTT.

In regard to this clonotype: This could be a read error, since a much larger clone is one nucleotide away. The rearrangement uses TRBV5-6 and TRBJ1-1; tentatively, D is TRBD1 (5 bases). The CDR3 is made up of 13 amino acids. Germline CDR1 and CDR2: SGHDT and YYEEEE. The CDR3 spells CASSQGENIEAFF. CDR3 sequence (DNA): TGTGCCAGCAGTCAGGGCGAGAACATTGAAGCTTTCTTT. Using reference TRBV5-6 and TRBJ1-1 for the parts outside the CDR3, the full variable domain is DAGVTQSPTHLIKTRGQQVTLRCSPKSGHDTVSWYQQALGQGPQFIFQYYEEEERQRGNFPDRFSGHQFPNYSSELNVNALLLGDSALYLCASSQGENIEAFFGQGTRLTVV.

About this clonotype itself: One end of the junction fails to match germline, which may point to a read error. The DNA of the CDR3 is TGTGCCAGCATTCGTCTGGGACTACGAGACTACGTGCAGTACTTC. Amino acid sequence: CASIRLGLRDYVQYF. The rearrangement joins TRBV6-1 to TRBJ2-7, with TRBD2 matching 7 bases. This CDR3 has 15 residues. The germline V gene encodes CDR1 MNHNS and CDR2 SASEGT.

V and J are TRBV11-2 and TRBJ2-1; 7 positions agree with TRBD2. This CDR3 is built from 14 residues. V lost 10 bases to trimming and J lost 6 bases; unmatched junction nucleotides: 12. Germline assignment: CDR1 SGHAT and CDR2 FQNNGV. CDR3 amino acids: CANNLVWGGNEQFF. CDR3 DNA sequence: TGTGCCAACAACTTAGTTTGGGGGGGCAATGAGCAGTTCTTC.

Comments on this clonotype: A much larger clone lies a single base off, so this may be a read error. The rearrangement links TRBV4-3 to TRBJ2-1; D remains ambiguous. The CDR3 extends over 16 amino acids. Germline V gene lookup returns CDR1 LGHNA and CDR2 YSLEER. V lost 3 bases to trimming and J lost 4 bases, with 16 bases between them. The CDR3 bases are TGCGCCAGCAGCCATGAGTGGCTGACGACGTACAATGAGCAGTTCTTC. It translates to CASSHEWLTTYNEQFF.

Comments on this clonotype: Given a much more abundant clone one base away, this may be a read error. V usage is TRBV10-3 and J usage is TRBJ1-4; D remains ambiguous. This CDR3 has 16 amino acids. CDR1 is ENHRY, CDR2 SYGVKD, per germline. V was pared by 2 bases and J by 0 bases, with 10 bases between. CDR3 DNA: TGTGCCATCAGTGAGAGGAATGAACCAACTAATGAAAAACTGTTTTTT. Protein product: CAISERNEPTNEKLFF.

The chain is built from TRBV6-5 and TRBJ2-1, with 9 bases identical to TRBD2. Germline-derived CDR1 and CDR2 are MNHEY and SVGAGI. The CDR3 length is 20 residues. V gave up 4 bases and J gave up 13 bases; unmatched junction bases: 29. The CDR3 loop reads CASSLDVGRAGGSSYNGQFF. The CDR3 coding sequence is TGTGCCAGCAGTTTGGATGTAGGACGAGCGGGAGGCTCATCCTACAATGGACAGTTCTTC.

For this clonotype: This may be a read error, as it is one base from a much larger clone. This chain uses TRBV6-5 with TRBJ2-7; D is possibly TRBD2 (5 bases). Germline V gene data show CDR1 as MNHEY and CDR2 as SVGAGI. The CDR3 consists of 14 residues. The V and J ends lost 4 bases and 5 bases respectively, with 15 bases between them. The CDR3 protein is CASSSPGIDDEQYF. The CDR3 region has the DNA TGTGCCAGCAGTTCCCCCGGGATAGACGACGAGCAGTACTTC.

Comment on this clonotype: A read error may produce the germline difference seen at one junction end. This rearrangement joins TRBV7-8 to TRBJ2-1; TRBD2 matches at 7 bases. This CDR3 spans 16 amino acids. The germline CDR1 and CDR2 sequences are SGHVS and FQNEAQ. The DNA for the CDR3 is TGTACCAGCAGCCTCCTGCACGGCGGGAGCTACAATGAGCAGTTCTTC. Its protein product is CTSSLLHGGSYNEQFF.

Turning to this clonotype: Since a much larger clone is just one base distant, this may be a read error. The rearrangement uses TRBV6-6 and TRBJ1-6; D may be TRBD1 (6 bases). Deletions cut 6 bases from V and 5 bases from J, with 17 bases between. Germline V gene lookup returns CDR1 MNHNY and CDR2 SVGAGI (reference sequence). This CDR3 is built from 16 residues. CDR3 protein: CASRSNMEGDNSPLHF. In DNA, the CDR3 is TGTGCCAGCAGGTCAAACATGGAGGGGGATAATTCACCCCTCCACTTT.

The chain joins TRBV6-2 or TRBV6-3 to TRBJ2-3; D is unclear. V was trimmed by 0 bases and J by 14 bases, leaving 21 bases between them. There are 15 residues in the CDR3. CDR1 is MNHEY and CDR2 is SVGEGT in the germline V gene. The CDR3 DNA follows: TGTGCCAGCAGTTACTCGAATCCTAACACAGATACGTGGTATTTT. This translates into CASSYSNPNTDTWYF.

A remark on this clonotype: This may come from a read error, since a much larger clone is one base off. The chain uses TRBV10-3 and TRBJ2-1; 9 bases line up with TRBD2. The germline V gene encodes CDR1 ENHRY and CDR2 SYGVKD. CDR3 size: 16 residues. The CDR3: CVIRDFSGSSYNEQFF. CDR3 coding DNA: TGTGTCATCAGGGATTTTAGCGGGAGCTCCTACAATGAGCAGTTCTTC.

V gene TRBV5-1 combines with J gene TRBJ2-7; 7 bases agree with TRBD1. Trimming at V came to 0 bases and at J to 0 bases, leaving 9 bases not matched to a gene. The V gene's germline CDR1 is SGHRS and CDR2 YFSETQ. This CDR3 comprises 17 residues. For the CDR3, the DNA is TGCGCCAGCAGCTTGGCCCCGGGACAGCATAGCTCCTACGAGCAGTACTTC. It codes for CASSLAPGQHSSYEQYF.

CDR3 amino acids: CASSERQHDQTQYF. In DNA form, the CDR3 reads TGTGCCAGCAGTGAACGCCAGCATGATCAGACCCAGTACTTC. This chain uses TRBV2 with TRBJ2-5, with D uncertain. Deletions cut 2 bases from V and 6 bases from J, with 13 bases between. The CDR3 extends over 14 amino acids. Germline CDR1 SNHLY, CDR2 FYNNEI.

About this clonotype itself: One junction end disagrees with the germline gene, perhaps due to a read error. CDR3 DNA sequence: TGCGCCAGCGGCTCACCCCGTGCCACCGAGAACATTGAAGCTTTCTTT. Amino acid sequence: CASGSPRATENIEAFF. This chain connects TRBV4-1 to TRBJ1-1; D call uncertain. The CDR3 runs 16 residues. The V gene's germline CDR1 is MGHRA and CDR2 YSYEKL.

This chain links TRBV5-6 with TRBJ1-4; D unresolved. The ends were cut back, 2 bases at V and 7 bases at J, with 12 bases in the middle. Germline V gives CDR1 SGHDT, CDR2 YYEEEE. This CDR3 has 14 residues. The CDR3 protein is CASSFSRAGEKLFF. In DNA, the CDR3 is TGTGCCAGCAGCTTCTCACGGGCGGGTGAAAAACTGTTTTTT.

This clonotype was counted at least ten times. The V gene is TRBV6-6, the J gene TRBJ2-3; 10 bases align to TRBD1. V trimming: 2 bases; J trimming: 7 bases; junction bases outside the gene matches: 15. The CDR3 contains 18 residues. Germline CDR1 reads MNHNY; CDR2 reads SVGAGI (reference sequence). CDR3: CASSYGETRDRGLHTQYF. CDR3 in DNA: TGTGCCAGCAGTTACGGAGAGACCCGGGACAGGGGTTTACATACGCAGTATTTT.

For this clonotype: Its ends do not fully match the called genes, so a read error is possible. The chain carries TRBV11-2 and TRBJ2-7; a weak D match, TRBD2 (5 bases). CDR3 length: 15 amino acids. Germline CDR1 reads SGHAT; CDR2 reads FQNNGV. CDR3 nucleotide sequence: TGTGCAAGCAGCTCGCAGGAGGCGGAGACCTACGGGCAGTACTTC. It translates to CASSSQEAETYGQYF.

This clonotype occurred a few times. A much larger clonotype is one base distant, so this may be a read error. The chain has TRBV12-3 or TRBV12-4 and TRBJ1-1; D uncertain. This CDR3 region has 12 residues. CDR3 DNA sequence: TGTACCAGCAGTTTCAGGAACACTGAAGCTTTCTTT. Residues: CTSSFRNTEAFF.

This clonotype was detected only a few times. The chain recombines TRBV4-1 with TRBJ1-4, with D uncertain. The CDR3 consists of 12 residues. V shed 2 bases and J shed 8 bases, with 6 bases lying between them. Germline CDR1 reads MGHRA; CDR2 reads YSYEKL. The CDR3: CASSQPQEKLFF. The DNA for the CDR3 is TGCGCCAGCAGCCAACCTCAAGAAAAACTGTTTTTT.

About this clonotype itself: A much bigger clone sits one base away, suggesting this may be a read error. This chain uses TRBV12-3 or TRBV12-4 with TRBJ2-3; 13 positions match TRBD2. V shed 8 bases and J 2 bases; nucleotides not matched to a gene: 7. There are 16 residues in the CDR3. CDR3 residues: CASGTGLAGLTDTQYF. CDR3 in DNA: TGTGCCAGCGGAACGGGACTAGCGGGACTCACAGATACGCAGTATTTT.

V usage is TRBV6-6 and J usage is TRBJ2-7; 16 bases line up with TRBD2. The CDR3 spans 19 residues. The ends lost 8 bases at V and 0 bases at J; junction bases unmatched: 13. The V gene's germline CDR1 is MNHNY and CDR2 SVGAGI (reference sequence). The DNA of the CDR3 is TGTGCCAGCTGCGCACCTCCGGGACTAGCGGGAGGGAGCTCCTACGAGCAGTACTTC. It translates to CASCAPPGLAGGSSYEQYF.

In its sample, this clonotype was seen many times. The chain joins TRBV12-3 or TRBV12-4 to TRBJ1-2; 8 nucleotides agree with TRBD1. Losses at the gene ends were 6 bases for V and 7 bases for J; bases not matched to a gene: 13. CDR3 length: 15 amino acids. CDR3 region: CASSRTGSTSSGYTF. The CDR3 DNA sequence: TGTGCCAGCAGCCGGACAGGGTCAACATCGAGTGGCTACACCTTC.